The rows below give T cell receptor beta chains drawn from one sample of a study of shared T cell receptors in the human thymus. Sequencing was performed with immunoSEQ multiplex PCR; in TCRdb, only in-frame clones are kept and a portion is missing. The sample has about 660,000 clones, about 87% seen once. These same data were also listed under a study on human thymus T cells.

Specimen: thymocytes. These receptors were taken from a boy under three years old with a congenital heart defect. Each CDR3 is given with its conserved first and last residue. The order of the fields is clone size, V gene, D gene, J gene, CDR3 protein, CDR3 DNA. A D gene is named only where the DNA matches it firmly. For some rows the clone size is stated as once, few or many, or as a class when expanded; others skip it.

.	TRBV28	TRBD2	TRBJ2-7	CASSSGLAGGPYEQYF	TGTGCCAGCAGTTCTGGACTAGCGGGAGGGCCCTACGAGCAGTACTTC
few	TRBV7-2	.	TRBJ1-1	CAGSRGLWDTEAFF	TGTGCCGGATCCCGAGGCCTATGGGACACTGAAGCTTTCTTT
.	TRBV21-1	.	TRBJ1-2	CASSTTKGAYYGYTF	TGTGCCAGCAGCACGACGAAGGGGGCCTACTATGGCTACACCTTC
.	TRBV28	TRBD1	TRBJ2-2	CASILSQGAAGELFF	TGTGCCAGCATCTTATCCCAGGGGGCGGCCGGGGAGCTGTTTTTT
.	TRBV2	.	TRBJ2-1	CASTSDREQFF	TGTGCCAGCACTAGCGATCGTGAGCAGTTCTTC
few	TRBV28	.	TRBJ2-1	CASCLANHYNEQFF	TGTGCCAGCTGCCTAGCGAACCATTACAATGAGCAGTTCTTC
.	TRBV27	.	TRBJ2-1	CASKPNLAYNEQFF	TGTGCCAGTAAACCAAATCTAGCGTACAATGAGCAGTTCTTC
once	TRBV5-4	TRBD2	TRBJ2-5	CASSWGLAGGKGETQYF	TGTGCCAGCAGCTGGGGACTAGCGGGAGGGAAGGGAGAGACCCAGTACTTC
.	TRBV11-2	.	TRBJ1-4	CASTLKTPVGEKLFF	TGTGCCAGCACCCTAAAGACCCCCGTCGGGGAAAAACTGTTTTTT
.	TRBV6-5	.	TRBJ2-1	CASSAQGGRDNEQFF	TGTGCCAGCAGTGCGCAGGGGGGCCGGGACAATGAGCAGTTCTTC
.	TRBV6-6	.	TRBJ2-2	CASSLQGSGELFF	TGTGCCAGCAGTCTTCAGGGATCCGGGGAGCTGTTTTTT
.	TRBV27	.	TRBJ1-4	CASSRTGDATNEKLFF	TGTGCCAGCAGCCGAACAGGAGATGCAACTAATGAAAAACTGTTTTTT
.	TRBV28	TRBD1	TRBJ2-7	CASSFVTGYEQYF	TGTGCCAGCAGTTTCGTGACAGGGTACGAGCAGTACTTC
.	TRBV5-1	.	TRBJ1-2	CASSLAAGEGRYGYTF	TGCGCCAGCAGCTTGGCCGCGGGGGAAGGGCGCTATGGCTACACCTTC
.	TRBV27	.	TRBJ2-3	CASQLLGVVGHSYSLDTQYF	TGTGCCAGCCAGCTATTGGGGGTTGTGGGACACTCGTATTCTTTGGATACGCAGTATTTT
.	TRBV27	.	TRBJ2-3	CASITRPGDTQYF	TGTGCCAGCATCACCCGACCCGGGGATACGCAGTATTTT
.	TRBV9	.	TRBJ2-7	CASSPIGGDWRSYEQYF	TGTGCCAGCAGCCCCATCGGAGGGGACTGGCGCTCCTACGAGCAGTACTTC
.	TRBV5-1	.	TRBJ1-4	CASSLGSPVSEKLFF	TGCGCCAGCAGCTTGGGTTCCCCCGTGAGTGAAAAACTGTTTTTT
.	TRBV15	TRBD1	TRBJ1-3	CATSSPSKEGGDRQGRRNTIYF	TGTGCCACCAGCAGTCCTAGTAAGGAGGGGGGAGATAGACAGGGCAGGAGGAACACCATATATTTT
.	TRBV4-2	TRBD2	TRBJ2-3	CASSQEPPKRDYRGGDTQYF	TGTGCCAGCAGCCAAGAGCCGCCCAAAAGGGACTACCGCGGAGGGGATACGCAGTATTTT
.	TRBV5-1	TRBD1	TRBJ1-6	CASSLRQGAGSPLHF	TGCGCCAGCAGCTTGAGGCAGGGGGCGGGTTCACCCCTCCACTTT
.	TRBV6-5	.	TRBJ1-1	CASKYPGENTEAFF	TGTGCCAGCAAATACCCGGGGGAGAACACTGAAGCTTTCTTT
few	TRBV21-1	.	TRBJ2-1	CASGPTSIPYNEQFF	TGTGCCAGCGGTCCGACTAGTATCCCCTACAATGAGCAGTTCTTC
.	TRBV19	TRBD2	TRBJ2-1	CASSIFKGREGQDEQFF	TGTGCCAGTAGTATCTTCAAGGGGCGGGAGGGCCAAGATGAGCAGTTCTTC
.	TRBV12-5	.	TRBJ2-4	CASGPPSGKNIQYF	TGTGCTAGTGGACCCCCTTCAGGGAAGAACATTCAGTACTTC
.	TRBV7-9	.	TRBJ2-7	CASSFGGGEMSNYEQYF	TGTGCCAGCAGCTTCGGTGGCGGGGAGATGTCGAATTACGAGCAGTACTTC